A single sample is the source of the 31 T cell receptor beta chains below, sequenced in a study of identical twins. Each CDR3 protein gets one entry after TCRdb re-called the 5' RACE reads with MiXCR. The repertoire holds 350,000 to 450,000 distinct CDR3 sequences, with around 18% as singletons. The sequencing input was naive T cells sorted from blood. These receptors were obtained from a man aged 45-60 years in good health.

In this sample, this clonotype turned up many times. The CDR3: CASSQGQRTGSTDTQYF. The CDR3 nucleotides read TGTGCCAGCAGCCAAGGTCAACGGACAGGAAGCACAGATACGCAGTATTTT. The genes are TRBV14 and TRBJ2-3, with 7 bases matching TRBD1. V gave up 1 base and J gave up 0 bases; unmatched junction bases: 7. The CDR3 has 17 amino acids. Germline V CDR1 and CDR2: SGHDN, FVKESK.

This clonotype was observed a few times. This CDR3 reads CASSRGGGELFF. CDR3 in DNA: TGTGCCAGCAGCCGAGGGGGCGGGGAGCTGTTTTTT. The chain joins TRBV11-2 to TRBJ2-2, with D possibly being TRBD1 (6 bases). Per the germline V gene, CDR1 is SGHAT and CDR2 is FQNNGV. Trimming took off 5 bases at V and 7 bases at J, with 8 bases between the two ends. There are 12 residues in the CDR3.

This clonotype was counted at least ten times. The chain has TRBV20-1 and TRBJ2-4, with 8 bases that match TRBD2. After removal of 6 bases from V and 0 bases from J, the junction contained 7 bases not matched to a gene. This CDR3 spans 15 amino acids. Per germline, CDR1 DFQATT and CDR2 SNEGSKA (reference sequence). The CDR3 sequence: CSARTGGLAKNIQYF. The CDR3 bases are TGCAGTGCCAGAACGGGGGGGTTAGCCAAAAACATTCAGTACTTC.

The V gene is TRBV5-1, the J gene TRBJ2-5; 9 bases align to TRBD2. The junction had 12 bases not matched to a gene; V was cut back by 5 bases and J by 4 bases. Germline values: CDR1 SGHRS, CDR2 YFSETQ. The CDR3 contains 16 residues. In DNA, the CDR3 is TGCGCCAGCAGTCGAGGCAGCGGGGGGAAGGGAGAGACCCAGTACTTC. It specifies CASSRGSGGKGETQYF.

This clonotype has at least ten counts. The V and J genes are TRBV20-1 and TRBJ2-5; the D is unclear. The CDR3 runs to 14 residues. CDR1 is DFQATT and CDR2 is SNEGSKA in the germline V gene (reference sequence). Trimming took 1 base from V and 1 from J, leaving 10 bases between them. The CDR3 DNA reads TGCAGTGCTAGAGCTGGCCCTATCCAAGAGACCCAGTACTTC. Protein sequence: CSARAGPIQETQYF.

This clonotype was observed a handful of times. This chain uses TRBV27 with TRBJ2-2; D perhaps matches TRBD2 (6 bases). Germline V gives CDR1 MNHEY, CDR2 SMNVEV (reference sequence). With 5 bases removed from V and 6 bases from J, the gap between germline ends came to 13 bases. The CDR3 has 14 amino acids. The CDR3 sequence is CASSPLALSGELFF. DNA of the CDR3: TGTGCCAGCAGTCCCCTAGCGTTGTCCGGGGAGCTGTTTTTT.

This clonotype was observed a few times. V usage is TRBV28 and J usage is TRBJ2-5, with D possibly being TRBD2 (6 bases). Trimming removed 7 bases at V and 10 bases at J, with 19 bases between. The CDR3 runs to 13 residues. The germline V gene encodes CDR1 MDHEN and CDR2 SYDVKM. DNA of the CDR3: TGTGCCAGCAAAGAGGGAGGAGCAGGGAGCCAGTACTTC. It is translated as CASKEGGAGSQYF. Filled out from reference TRBV28 and TRBJ2-5, the complete variable domain reads DVKVTQSSRYLVKRTGEKVFLECVQDMDHENMFWYRQDPGLGLRLIYFSYDVKMKEKGDIPEGYSVSREKKERFSLILESASTNQTSMYLCASKEGGAGSQYFGPGTRLLVL.

The chain employs TRBV12-3 or TRBV12-4 and TRBJ1-5; 7 nucleotides align to TRBD1. The V segment lost 6 bases and the J segment 4 bases; nucleotides outside the gene matches: 9. The CDR3 contains 15 residues. The CDR3 bases are TGTGCCAGCAGGTCGACAGGGCTCAATAATCAGCCCCAGCATTTT. As protein: CASRSTGLNNQPQHF.

This clonotype occurred many times. This chain connects TRBV6-2 or TRBV6-3 to TRBJ2-7, with 7 bases aligning to TRBD2. This CDR3 is 14 amino acids long. The J segment lost 2 bases and the V segment lost 5 bases, leaving 6 bases of the junction unmatched. The V gene's germline CDR1 is MNHEY and CDR2 SVGEGT. CDR3 amino acids: CASSPTGLTYEQYF. In nucleotides, the CDR3 is TGTGCCAGCAGTCCGACGGGACTAACCTACGAGCAGTACTTC.

In this sample, this clonotype turned up a few times. V gene TRBV20-1 combines with J gene TRBJ2-2, with D possibly TRBD1 on 6 matching bases. Trimming removed 3 bases from V and 3 bases from J, with 14 bases in between. The CDR3 length is 15 residues. From germline, CDR1 is DFQATT and CDR2 SNEGSKA (reference sequence). The CDR3 DNA follows: TGCAGTGCTAGGGCTTTCGACAGGCACACCGGGGAGCTGTTTTTT. This encodes CSARAFDRHTGELFF.

The chain links TRBV9 to TRBJ2-3; D is perhaps TRBD1 (5 bases). This CDR3 region has 16 residues. Germline values: CDR1 SGDLS, CDR2 YYNGEE. V lost 0 bases to trimming and J lost 5 bases, with 16 bases between them. CDR3 DNA: TGTGCCAGCAGCGTAGGTATTAGCCAGGGCGGAGATACGCAGTATTTT. It codes for CASSVGISQGGDTQYF.

The chain couples TRBV4-2 to TRBJ2-1, with 14 bases matching TRBD2. Germline CDR1 is LGHNA and CDR2 is YNFKEQ. The J segment lost 6 bases and the V segment lost 1 base, leaving 8 bases of the junction unmatched. The CDR3 totals 18 residues. The CDR3 DNA sequence: TGTGCCAGCAGCCAAGGTTCCGGGACTAGCGGGAGTTTCAATGAGCAGTTCTTC. This translates into CASSQGSGTSGSFNEQFF.

This clonotype was picked up many times. This chain uses TRBV20-1 with TRBJ1-2; D gene unclear. There are 10 residues in the CDR3. Germline V gives CDR1 DFQATT, CDR2 SNEGSKA (reference sequence). V was shortened by 5 bases and J by 4 bases, with 5 bases between the two germline ends. CDR3 in DNA: TGCAGTGCTCCCACCTATGGCTACACCTTC. Residues: CSAPTYGYTF.

The J gene is TRBJ2-2, the V gene TRBV7-6; either TRBD1 or TRBD2 may supply D (6 bases each). Germline lookup yields CDR1 SGHVS and CDR2 FNYEAQ. The germline V and J ends were trimmed by 5 bases and 6 bases, with 13 bases remaining between them. The CDR3 spans 14 residues. In DNA, the CDR3 is TGTGCCAGCAGCCTTCCGGGGGCGGCCGGGGAGCTGTTTTTT. This gives the protein CASSLPGAAGELFF.

This clonotype was recorded many times. This rearrangement joins TRBV12-3 or TRBV12-4 to TRBJ1-6; 7 bases match TRBD1. V was pared by 3 bases and J by 6 bases, with 2 bases of the junction left unmatched. The CDR3 length is 14 residues. This CDR3 reads CASSLGTANSPLHF. The DNA of the CDR3 is TGTGCCAGCAGTTTGGGGACAGCTAATTCACCCCTCCACTTT.

The chain carries TRBV28 and TRBJ2-5, with D possibly TRBD2 on 5 matching bases. CDR1 is MDHEN and CDR2 is SYDVKM in the germline V gene. Deletions cut 3 bases from V and 3 bases from J, with 17 bases between. The CDR3 consists of 16 residues. Written as DNA, the CDR3 is TGTGCCAGCAGTTTTTTGAGTACGACCGGGGAAGAGACCCAGTACTTC. As protein: CASSFLSTTGEETQYF.

The J gene is TRBJ2-2, the V gene TRBV18, with D perhaps TRBD1 (5 bases). Germline CDR1 reads KGHSH; CDR2 reads LQKENI. The CDR3 is made up of 12 amino acids. Deletions cut 8 bases from V and 3 bases from J, with 7 bases between. This CDR3 reads CASGADTGELFF. DNA for the CDR3: TGTGCCAGCGGGGCGGACACCGGGGAGCTGTTTTTT.

This clonotype was found many times. The gene calls are TRBV19 and TRBJ2-1; 14 bases line up with TRBD2. This CDR3 has 16 amino acids. CDR1 and CDR2 from the germline V gene are LNHDA and SQIVND (reference sequence). Unmatched junction bases numbered 6, after V lost 4 bases and J lost 7 bases. CDR3 in amino acids: CASSKTSGGAGNEQFF. For the CDR3, the DNA is TGTGCCAGTAGTAAGACTAGCGGGGGGGCAGGGAATGAGCAGTTCTTC.

This clonotype was recorded a few times. This chain uses TRBV29-1 with TRBJ1-2, with D unclear. The CDR3 length is 13 residues. V lost 0 bases to trimming and J lost 8 bases, with 13 bases between them. Germline V gene data show CDR1 as SQVTM and CDR2 as ANQGSEA. CDR3: CSVEDGHRHGYTF. The CDR3 nucleotides are TGCAGCGTTGAAGATGGGCATCGTCACGGCTACACCTTC.

This clonotype has just a few counts. This sequence joins TRBV21-1 and TRBJ1-6; TRBD1 is the table's D call and was not checked against the DNA. TRBV21-1 is described as a pseudogene. The CDR3 has 17 residues. CDR3 amino acids: CASTGERLSSYNSPLHF. The DNA of the CDR3 is TGTGCCAGCACCGGGGAAAGGCTGAGCTCCTATAATTCACCCCTCCACTTT.

The chain carries TRBV10-3 and TRBJ1-1; D call uncertain. Deletions cut 3 bases from V and 1 base from J, with 3 bases between. CDR3 length: 12 residues. CDR1 and CDR2 from the germline V gene are ENHRY and SYGVKD. This chain's CDR3 is CAISEGNTEAFF. The CDR3 bases are TGTGCCATCAGTGAAGGGAACACTGAAGCTTTCTTT.

This clonotype was counted only a few times. The V gene is TRBV30, the J gene TRBJ2-1; 13 nucleotides line up with TRBD2. Germline CDR1 GTSNPN, CDR2 SVGIG (reference sequence). V gave up 1 base and J gave up 0 bases; unmatched junction bases: 3. The CDR3 sequence is 17 residues long. The chain's CDR3 is CAWSGLAGGSSYNEQFF. The CDR3, as DNA: TGTGCCTGGAGTGGACTAGCGGGGGGTAGCTCCTACAATGAGCAGTTCTTC.

Concerning this clonotype: An end of the junction differs from the germline gene, which may be a read error. The V and J genes are TRBV5-5 and TRBJ2-7; D gene ambiguous. There are 15 residues in the CDR3. Germline V lookup: CDR1 SGHKS, CDR2 YYEKEE (reference sequence). Written as DNA, the CDR3 is TGTGCCAACAGCTTGGATGCCAGGAATGCTTACGAGCAGTACTTC. Translating it yields CANSLDARNAYEQYF.

The chain employs TRBV5-5 and TRBJ2-5; no firm D call. Trimming took off 4 bases at V and 3 bases at J, with 10 bases between the two ends. This CDR3 is 13 amino acids long. Germline CDR1 reads SGHKS; CDR2 reads YYEKEE (reference sequence). In DNA form, the CDR3 reads TGTGCCAGCAGCCTCGGAGCAGAAGAGACCCAGTACTTC. Amino acids: CASSLGAEETQYF.

This clonotype was seen more than once but under ten times. The chain joins TRBV6-1 to TRBJ2-7; D unclear. CDR1 MNHNS and CDR2 SASEGT come from the germline V gene. Trimming cost V 6 bases and J 3 bases, with 21 bases left between them. This CDR3 contains 16 residues. CDR3 nucleotides: TGTGCCAGCAGCACGACACGTCCGGACCGATTCTACGAGCAGTACTTC. Translation: CASSTTRPDRFYEQYF.

The chain joins TRBV20-1 to TRBJ2-4; D remains unclear. The germline V and J ends were trimmed by 7 bases and 7 bases, with 14 bases remaining between them. This CDR3 contains 12 residues. Germline-derived CDR1 and CDR2 are DFQATT and SNEGSKA (reference sequence). In nucleotides, the CDR3 is TGCAGTGGCTCGGGCTCAAGCAACATTCAGTACTTC. It specifies CSGSGSSNIQYF.

The sample holds a few counts of this clonotype. V usage is TRBV28 and J usage is TRBJ2-3; the match to TRBD1 covers 7 bases. CDR3 length: 15 amino acids. Germline loops: CDR1 MDHEN, CDR2 SYDVKM. With V trimmed by 6 bases and J by 0 bases, 6 bases remained unmatched. CDR3 nucleotide sequence: TGTGCCAGCAGCCGGGACAGACGAAGCACAGATACGCAGTATTTT. This encodes CASSRDRRSTDTQYF.

The chain is built from TRBV21-1 and TRBJ1-5. TRBV21-1 is a recognized pseudogene. The CDR3 has 18 residues. Written as DNA, the CDR3 is TGTGCCAGCAGCAAAGATGAATGTGAGGTTTCGCGGAATCAGCCCCAGCATTTT. Encoded protein: CASSKDECEVSRNQPQHF.

This clonotype occurred a few times. The chain joins TRBV10-2 to TRBJ1-6; D is unclear. Germline V CDR1 and CDR2: WSHSY, SAAADI. There are 13 residues in the CDR3. The V end was cut by 4 bases, the J end by 5 bases, with 6 bases between. The CDR3 reads CASSGTNNSPLHF. CDR3 nucleotide sequence: TGCGCCAGCAGTGGGACGAATAATTCACCCCTCCACTTT.

This clonotype was observed at least ten times. The chain carries TRBV24-1 and TRBJ2-2, with 11 positions matching TRBD2. This CDR3 has 16 amino acids. Germline V gene data show CDR1 as KGHDR and CDR2 as SFDVKD. V lost 10 bases, J lost 0 bases, and 6 bases stayed unmatched. CDR3 protein: CATGTSGITNTGELFF. CDR3 nucleotides: TGTGCCACAGGGACTAGCGGTATTACGAACACCGGGGAGCTGTTTTTT.

The table lists this clonotype with many counts. The chain has TRBV29-1 and TRBJ2-5; no firm D call. V was trimmed by 7 bases and J by 7 bases, leaving 16 bases between them. Germline V gene sequence: CDR1 SQVTM, CDR2 ANQGSEA. The CDR3 extends over 12 amino acids. For the CDR3, the DNA is TGCAGCGCCCCTGCACGTTCGGGGACCCAGTACTTC. Protein sequence: CSAPARSGTQYF. Looking up the rest from reference TRBV29-1 and TRBJ2-5 gives the full variable domain: SAVISQKPSRDICQRGTSLTIQCQVDSQVTMMFWYRQQPGQSLTLIATANQGSEATYESGFVIDKFPISRPNLTFSTLTVSNMSPEDSSIYLCSAPARSGTQYFGPGTRLLVL.